The 3 T cell receptor beta chains below come from one sample, sequenced in a study of identical twins. TCRdb re-derived calls from the 5' RACE reads in MiXCR, one entry per CDR3 protein. The sample has about 920,000 distinct CDR3 sequences; 9% to 15% are singletons. Another study also made use of these data, one on yellow fever vaccine responses in identical twins.

The specimen was PBMCs. These receptors came from a woman younger than 35 in good health.

This clonotype appeared a few times. The chain employs TRBV7-2 and TRBJ2-7, with D possibly TRBD1 on 5 matching bases. Trimming took off 5 bases at V and 6 bases at J, with 8 bases between the two ends. CDR1 is SGHTA and CDR2 is FQGNSA in the germline V gene. The CDR3 sequence is 11 residues long. The CDR3 sequence is CASSQQVEQYF. The CDR3 nucleotides are TGTGCCAGCAGCCAACAGGTCGAGCAGTACTTC.

This clonotype has more than one count but fewer than ten. V is TRBV6-5 and J is TRBJ1-6, with 9 nucleotides matching TRBD1. Germline values: CDR1 MNHEY, CDR2 SVGAGI. V shed 4 bases, J shed 10 bases, and the junction held 8 bases outside the gene matches. CDR3 size: 15 residues. The CDR3 sequence: CASSSETGGGSPLHF. The CDR3 region has the DNA TGTGCCAGCAGTTCTGAAACAGGGGGCGGATCACCCCTCCACTTT.

This clonotype was seen a handful of times. The chain uses TRBV29-1 and TRBJ2-5; the D is unclear. The CDR3 totals 12 residues. Trimming stripped 5 bases from V and 2 bases from J, with 9 bases between. CDR1 is SQVTM, CDR2 ANQGSEA, per germline. CDR3 loop: CSVHQTQETQYF. The CDR3, as DNA: TGCAGCGTTCACCAGACTCAAGAGACCCAGTACTTC.